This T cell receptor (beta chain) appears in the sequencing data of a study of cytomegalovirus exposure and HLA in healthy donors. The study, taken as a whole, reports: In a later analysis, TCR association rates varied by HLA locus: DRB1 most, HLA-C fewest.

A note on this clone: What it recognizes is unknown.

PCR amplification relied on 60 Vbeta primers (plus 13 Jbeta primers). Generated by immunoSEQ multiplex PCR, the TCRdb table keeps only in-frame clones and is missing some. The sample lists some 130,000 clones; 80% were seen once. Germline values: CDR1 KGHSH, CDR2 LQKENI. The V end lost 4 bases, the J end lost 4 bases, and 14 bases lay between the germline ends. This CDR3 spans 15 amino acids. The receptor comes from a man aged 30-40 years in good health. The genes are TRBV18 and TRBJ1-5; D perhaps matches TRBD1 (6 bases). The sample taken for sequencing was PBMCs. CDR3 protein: CASSQGERGNQPQHF. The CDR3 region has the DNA TGTGCCAGCTCACAGGGGGAGAGAGGGAATCAGCCCCAGCATTTT. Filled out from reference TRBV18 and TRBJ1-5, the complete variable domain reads NAGVMQNPRHLVRRRGQEARLRCSPMKGHSHVYWYRQLPEEGLKFMVYLQKENIIDESGMPKERFSAEFPKEGPSILRIQQVVRGDSAAYFCASSQGERGNQPQHFGDGTRLSIL.